The 22 T cell receptor beta chains below all came from one sample that was sequenced in a study of T cell repertoires in cytomegalovirus infection. These receptors are not linked to any known antigen. TCRdb reprocessed the reads via MiXCR and lists one record per CDR3 protein. Of approximately 390,000 distinct CDR3 sequences detected, about 35% appear once; the ten largest clones hold less than 15%. This specimen was cultured PBMCs, taken from culture after CMV antigen stimulation. All receptors derive from a human donor in good health (CMV status not recorded). Some clones in this sample may be carry-over from other donors' samples.

This clonotype was picked up one time. This sequence joins TRBV6-1 and TRBJ2-1, with 8 nucleotides matching TRBD2. With V trimmed by 5 bases and J by 9 bases, 6 bases remained unmatched. The germline V gene has CDR1 MNHNS and CDR2 SASEGT. This CDR3 contains 13 residues. This chain's CDR3 is CASSNGRGGEQFF. In nucleotides, the CDR3 is TGTGCCAGCAGTAACGGGAGGGGTGGTGAGCAGTTCTTC.

The V gene is TRBV10-3, the J gene TRBJ2-2; the match to TRBD1 covers 9 bases. The germline V gene encodes CDR1 ENHRY and CDR2 SYGVKD. With V trimmed by 6 bases and J by 4 bases, 6 bases remained unmatched. The CDR3 totals 15 residues. As DNA, the CDR3 is TGTGCCATCAGAGGACAGGGGCAAACCACCGGGGAGCTGTTTTTT. It codes for CAIRGQGQTTGELFF.

CDR3 protein: CASSMAGRGGNQPQHF. The DNA for the CDR3 is TGTGCCAGTAGTATGGCGGGGAGGGGTGGCAATCAGCCCCAGCATTTT. The chain links TRBV19 to TRBJ1-5; D perhaps matches TRBD1 (5 bases). V lost 3 bases to trimming and J lost 2 bases, with 14 bases between them. This CDR3 region has 16 residues. Germline CDR1 reads LNHDA; CDR2 reads SQIVND (reference sequence).

J is TRBJ2-7 and V is TRBV19, with D possibly matching TRBD2 (5 bases). The germline V gene encodes CDR1 LNHDA and CDR2 SQIVND (reference sequence). The CDR3 runs 12 residues. V shed 4 bases and J shed 5 bases, with 9 bases lying between them. CDR3 coding DNA: TGTGCCAGTAGTACCTCCGGGAACGAGCAGTACTTC. Its protein is CASSTSGNEQYF.

This clonotype was observed at least ten times. For the CDR3, the DNA is TGTGCCAGCAGCCCACCCGGGACTGCCACAGATACGCAGTATTTT. It yields the protein CASSPPGTATDTQYF. The genes are TRBV7-2 and TRBJ2-3; the D gene is possibly TRBD2 (6 bases). The CDR3 is made up of 15 amino acids. From germline, CDR1 is SGHTA and CDR2 FQGNSA. V shed 5 bases and J shed 2 bases, with 14 bases lying between them.

This clonotype was recorded once. The chain couples TRBV5-6 to TRBJ1-5; D is undetermined. This CDR3 has 15 residues. Germline V gene data show CDR1 as SGHDT and CDR2 as YYEEEE. V was shortened by 0 bases and J by 2 bases, with 9 bases between the two germline ends. The CDR3 is CASSLGSRGNQPQHF. The CDR3 bases are TGTGCCAGCAGCTTGGGTAGCCGCGGCAATCAGCCCCAGCATTTT.

The V gene is TRBV7-9, the J gene TRBJ1-2, with D possibly TRBD1 on 5 matching bases. The length of the CDR3 is 15 residues. Germline V gives CDR1 SEHNR, CDR2 FQNEAQ (reference sequence). Trimming cost V 5 bases and J 0 bases, with 13 bases left between them. The CDR3 protein is CASSRGGHPNYGYTF. CDR3 coding DNA: TGTGCCAGCAGCCGGGGTGGACATCCTAACTATGGCTACACCTTC. Drawing the rest from reference TRBV7-9 and TRBJ1-2, the complete variable domain is DTGVSQNPRHKITKRGQNVTFRCDPISEHNRLYWYRQTLGQGPEFLTYFQNEAQLEKSRLLSDRFSAERPKGSFSTLEIQRTEQGDSAMYLCASSRGGHPNYGYTFGSGTRLTVV.

This clonotype appeared a single time. The V and J genes are TRBV6-6 and TRBJ2-7, with TRBD2 as a possible D gene (5 bases). The length of the CDR3 is 11 residues. The V gene lost 6 bases and the J gene lost 6 bases, with 9 bases spanning the gap. Germline V gene sequence: CDR1 MNHNY, CDR2 SVGAGI (reference sequence). CDR3: CASRMSGEQYV. CDR3 coding DNA: TGTGCCAGCAGGATGAGCGGCGAGCAGTACGTC.

V gene TRBV19 combines with J gene TRBJ2-1, with 13 bases aligning to TRBD2. With V trimmed by 3 bases and J by 6 bases, 5 bases remained unmatched. This CDR3 contains 16 residues. Germline CDR1 and CDR2: LNHDA and SQIVND (reference sequence). The CDR3 nucleotides are TGTGCCAGTAGTATTCGGACTAGCGGGAGTAGCAATGAGCAGTTCTTC. Its protein is CASSIRTSGSSNEQFF.

Of note for this clonotype: A much bigger clone sits one base away, suggesting this may be a read error. The V call is TRBV5-6, the J call TRBJ2-3, with 10 positions matching TRBD1. The CDR3 is 14 amino acids. Losses at the gene ends were 4 bases for V and 5 bases for J; bases not matched to a gene: 4. Germline values: CDR1 SGHDT, CDR2 YYEEEE. In nucleotides, the CDR3 is TGTGCCAGCAGCCTAGACAGGGGGCTAGATACGCAGTATTTT. This codes for CASSLDRGLDTQYF.

In this sample, this clonotype turned up a few times. This chain joins TRBV7-9 and TRBJ2-1; 7 nucleotides match TRBD1. This CDR3 comprises 15 residues. Germline lookup yields CDR1 SEHNR and CDR2 FQNEAQ (reference sequence). The V and J ends lost 10 bases and 0 bases, in that order; junction bases with no gene match: 9. CDR3 in amino acids: CAIHRTGDSYNEQFF. The CDR3 nucleotides are TGTGCCATACACAGGACAGGTGACTCCTACAATGAGCAGTTCTTC.

The V gene is TRBV7-3, the J gene TRBJ2-1; 12 nucleotides align to TRBD2. V gave up 5 bases and J gave up 2 bases; unmatched junction bases: 4. This CDR3 contains 16 residues. Germline-derived CDR1 and CDR2 are SGHTA and FQGTGA. The CDR3 coding sequence is TGTGCCAGCAGCCACGGACTAGCGGGACCCTACAATGAGCAGTTCTTC. The encoded protein is CASSHGLAGPYNEQFF.

The J gene is TRBJ2-1, the V gene TRBV19; TRBD1 or TRBD2 may be the D gene (5 bases each). The CDR3 length is 15 residues. The germline V gene encodes CDR1 LNHDA and CDR2 SQIVND (reference sequence). The germline V and J ends were trimmed by 4 bases and 4 bases, with 14 bases remaining between them. CDR3 residues: CASSRPGTGYNEQFF. CDR3 DNA: TGTGCCAGTAGTAGACCCGGGACGGGGTACAATGAGCAGTTCTTC.

The J gene is TRBJ2-1, the V gene TRBV27, with D hard to call. Germline V gives CDR1 MNHEY, CDR2 SMNVEV (reference sequence). Trimming removed 3 bases from V and 0 bases from J, with 9 bases in between. The CDR3 length is 15 residues. CDR3 in DNA: TGTGCCAGCAGTTTCCGCCCCCACTCCTACAATGAGCAGTTCTTC. This gives the protein CASSFRPHSYNEQFF.

This clonotype has at least ten counts. The rearrangement uses TRBV7-3 and TRBJ2-2, with 8 bases that match TRBD2. The CDR3 loop spans 15 amino acids. V shed 6 bases, J shed 2 bases, and the junction held 5 bases outside the gene matches. Germline V gene sequence: CDR1 SGHTA, CDR2 FQGTGA. The CDR3 here is CASSPSGGNTGELFF. The CDR3 DNA reads TGTGCCAGCAGTCCGAGCGGGGGAAACACCGGGGAGCTGTTTTTT.

This clonotype was found a few times. The chain has TRBV6-5 and TRBJ2-7; possible D gene TRBD2, 6 bases. Trimming took off 5 bases at V and 7 bases at J, with 12 bases between the two ends. The CDR3 is 12 residues long. The germline CDR1 and CDR2 sequences are MNHEY and SVGAGI. The CDR3 reads CASSNLGGEQYF. The CDR3 DNA is TGTGCCAGCAGTAACTTGGGGGGTGAGCAGTACTTC.

This clonotype was counted only a few times. The chain recombines TRBV28 with TRBJ1-1, with 7 bases identical to TRBD1. CDR3 size: 12 residues. The V and J ends lost 9 bases and 7 bases, in that order; junction bases with no gene match: 8. Germline values: CDR1 MDHEN, CDR2 SYDVKM. The CDR3 DNA reads as TGTGCCAGTTGGACAGGAAGCGTTGAAGCTTTCTTT. This translates into CASWTGSVEAFF.

The chain links TRBV7-2 to TRBJ1-2; possibly TRBD1 for D (6 bases). The V and J ends lost 1 base and 5 bases respectively, with 11 bases between them. The CDR3 consists of 14 residues. CDR1 and CDR2 (germline): SGHTA, FQGNSA. In DNA, the CDR3 is TGTGCCAGCAGCTTAGTAGCAGGGGATTATGGCTACACCTTC. It yields the protein CASSLVAGDYGYTF.

The V and J genes are TRBV4-3 and TRBJ2-5, with D hard to call. Deletions cut 1 base from V and 2 bases from J, with 5 bases between. The length of the CDR3 is 13 residues. Germline V gene data show CDR1 as LGHNA and CDR2 as YSLEER. The CDR3 sequence: CASSQADQETQYF. CDR3 nucleotide sequence: TGCGCCAGCAGCCAAGCGGATCAAGAGACCCAGTACTTC.

The J gene is TRBJ2-5, the V gene TRBV4-1; D call uncertain. The V end lost 0 bases, the J end lost 2 bases, and 10 bases lay between the germline ends. This CDR3 region has 15 residues. Looked up from germline, CDR1 is MGHRA and CDR2 is YSYEKL. CDR3 sequence (DNA): TGCGCCAGCAGCCAAGAGCGCCTCGTGCAAGAGACCCAGTACTTC. This gives the protein CASSQERLVQETQYF.

This clonotype was seen ten or more times. The chain uses TRBV6-5 and TRBJ2-1; 11 bases fit TRBD2. J lost 6 bases, V lost 1 base, and 8 bases had no gene match. CDR1 MNHEY and CDR2 SVGAGI come from the germline V gene. The CDR3 covers 17 residues. The CDR3 DNA reads as TGTGCCAGCAGTTACTTCAGAACTAGCGGGAGAGTCAATGAGCAGTTCTTC. It specifies CASSYFRTSGRVNEQFF.

This chain joins TRBV11-2 and TRBJ2-1, with a weak D call TRBD1 (6 bases). Trimming shortened V by 8 bases and J by 4 bases, and 15 bases separated the two germline ends. Germline-derived CDR1 and CDR2 are SGHAT and FQNNGV. The CDR3 is made up of 14 amino acids. DNA of the CDR3: TGTGCCAGCGGGGGCCCAGGGTTTTACAATGAGCAGTTCTTC. This encodes CASGGPGFYNEQFF.